Listed here are 21 T cell receptor beta chains from one sample, sequenced in a study of cytomegalovirus exposure and HLA in healthy donors (dated by TCRdb to 2016 to 2017). Library preparation employed the immunoSEQ multiplex PCR assay. The multiplex PCR relied on a mix of 60 forward primers for TCR Vbeta segments and 13 reverse primers for TCR Jbeta segments. This immuneACCESS table, as held by TCRdb, lists in-frame sequences with V and J called but not all clones. Of the missing ones, under half trace to an unresolved V gene in checked studies; the others have no known cause. In all, the sample holds fewer than 200,000 clones, and around 73% of those were seen once. About 4.9% of the sample goes to the ten largest clones. The sequenced sample consisted of PBMCs. These receptors came from a woman aged 18-29 years in good health and CMV-seropositive.

The V call is TRBV11-2, the J call TRBJ2-1, with 8 bases fitting TRBD2. Per the germline V gene, CDR1 is SGHAT and CDR2 is FQNNGV. CDR3 length equals 15 residues. Trimming removed 4 bases from V and 4 bases from J; junction bases left unmatched: 6. The CDR3 DNA reads as TGTGCCAGCAGCTCGATAGCGGGGCAATACAATGAGCAGTTCTTC. This encodes CASSSIAGQYNEQFF.

This clone was counted a few times. The chain carries TRBV5-1 and TRBJ1-4; 7 nucleotides agree with TRBD1. There are 14 residues in the CDR3. After removal of 2 bases from V and 6 bases from J, the junction contained 4 bases not matched to a gene. Germline CDR1 reads SGHRS; CDR2 reads YFSETQ. DNA for the CDR3: TGCGCCAGCAGCTTAAACAGGGGCGATGAAAAACTGTTTTTT. This encodes CASSLNRGDEKLFF. The variable domain in full, with the rest retrieved from reference TRBV5-1 and TRBJ1-4, is KAGVTQTPRYLIKTRGQQVTLSCSPISGHRSVSWYQQTPGQGLQFLFEYFSETQRNKGNFPGRFSGRQFSNSRSEMNVSTLELGDSALYLCASSLNRGDEKLFFGSGTQLSVL.

The chain combines TRBV11-2 with TRBJ1-2; the D is unclear. Germline V gene data show CDR1 as SGHAT and CDR2 as FQNNGV. The CDR3 extends over 13 amino acids. V was clipped by 0 bases and J by 13 bases, with 15 bases between them. This chain's CDR3 is CASSLDGVEEGTF. DNA for the CDR3: TGTGCCAGCAGCTTAGATGGAGTGGAGGAGGGCACCTTC.

The chain has TRBV7-2 and TRBJ2-5; D gene ambiguous. The J call may be wrong; the DNA end is better matched by TRBJ2-7. CDR1 and CDR2 from the germline V gene are SGHTA and FQGNSA. There are 12 residues in the CDR3. The CDR3 nucleotides are TGTGCCAGCAGCTTATATTTATCCGAGCAGTACTTC. It specifies CASSLYLSEQYF.

The chain is built from TRBV30 and TRBJ2-7; 7 nucleotides agree with TRBD1. Trimming removed 0 bases from V and 0 bases from J; junction bases left unmatched: 5. Germline CDR1 GTSNPN, CDR2 SVGIG (reference sequence). The CDR3 is made up of 15 amino acids. The CDR3 reads CAWSVGGTLSYEQYF. The CDR3 DNA reads TGTGCCTGGAGTGTAGGGGGCACCCTCTCCTACGAGCAGTACTTC.

The rearrangement joins TRBV7-2 to TRBJ1-6, with D perhaps matching TRBD1 (6 bases). The CDR3 sequence is 14 residues long. Germline CDR1 SGHTA, CDR2 FQGNSA. The V end was cut by 3 bases, the J end by 5 bases, with 8 bases between. Here the CDR3 DNA reads TGTGCCAGCAGCTTTGGACAGAATAATTCACCCCTCCACTTT. The encoded protein is CASSFGQNNSPLHF. Complete variable domain (other parts from reference TRBV7-2 and TRBJ1-6): GAGVSQSPSNKVTEKGKDVELRCDPISGHTALYWYRQSLGQGLEFLIYFQGNSAPDKSGLPSDRFSAERTGGSVSTLTIQRTQQEDSAVYLCASSFGQNNSPLHFGNGTRLTVT.

The chain uses TRBV5-6 and TRBJ1-4; 10 bases are a match to TRBD1. With 4 bases clipped from V and 7 bases from J, the junction kept 13 bases outside the gene matches. CDR1 and CDR2 from the germline V gene are SGHDT and YYEEEE. CDR3 size: 17 residues. The CDR3: CASSGTHLGQGSEKLFF. DNA for the CDR3: TGTGCCAGCAGCGGAACCCACCTGGGACAGGGGAGTGAAAAACTGTTTTTT.

The rearrangement joins TRBV19 to TRBJ1-1, with TRBD1 as a possible D gene (5 bases). The germline V gene has CDR1 LNHDA and CDR2 SQIVND (reference sequence). CDR3 length: 17 residues. Trimming left V 5 bases short and J 2 bases short, with 21 bases between. The CDR3 DNA reads TGTGCCAGTAGTCCCTCTGGCAGGGCGGATCTAAACACTGAAGCTTTCTTT. It is translated as CASSPSGRADLNTEAFF.

This clone has a handful of counts. V usage is TRBV7-2 and J usage is TRBJ1-2; D is possibly TRBD1 (5 bases). Trimming cost V 4 bases and J 7 bases, with 16 bases left between them. Germline assignment: CDR1 SGHTA and CDR2 FQGNSA. The length of the CDR3 is 14 residues. Written as DNA, the CDR3 is TGTGCCAGCAGCTCCTCGCTCGGGGACTCTGGCTACACCTTC. It yields the protein CASSSSLGDSGYTF.

This clone has just a few counts. V gene TRBV5-4 combines with J gene TRBJ2-5, with TRBD1 matching 7 bases. Trimming took 4 bases from V and 7 from J; bases not matched to a gene: 7. Germline CDR1 SGHNT, CDR2 YYREEE (reference sequence). CDR3 length equals 13 residues. The CDR3 is CASSQDREGTQYF. The CDR3, as DNA: TGTGCCAGCAGCCAAGACAGGGAAGGGACCCAGTACTTC. The entire variable domain, with the rest obtained from reference TRBV5-4 and TRBJ2-5, is as follows: ETGVTQSPTHLIKTRGQQVTLRCSSQSGHNTVSWYQQALGQGPQFIFQYYREEENGRGNFPPRFSGLQFPNYSSELNVNALELDDSALYLCASSQDREGTQYFGPGTRLLVL.

This clone was counted a single time. The V call is TRBV28, the J call TRBJ2-2; D remains unclear. The ends were cut back, 7 bases at V and 4 bases at J, with 7 bases in the middle. The CDR3 is 12 amino acids. The V gene's germline CDR1 is MDHEN and CDR2 SYDVKM. CDR3 bases: TGTGCCAGCATCACGAGCACCGGGGAGCTGTTTTTT. Translated, it gives CASITSTGELFF.

This clone has more than one count but fewer than ten. This rearrangement joins TRBV6-1 to TRBJ2-5; D is ambiguous. TRBJ2-7 explains the end of the DNA better; the J call may be wrong. Looked up from germline, CDR1 is MNHNS and CDR2 is SASEGT. This CDR3 has 14 amino acids. The CDR3 protein is CASSDWRQVYEQYF. CDR3 nucleotides: TGTGCCAGCAGTGACTGGCGTCAGGTCTACGAGCAGTACTTC.

The chain carries TRBV28 and TRBJ2-7; D not resolved. This CDR3 region has 13 residues. The germline V gene has CDR1 MDHEN and CDR2 SYDVKM. V was trimmed by 6 bases and J by 5 bases, leaving 14 bases between them. CDR3 amino acids: CASRKRLVHEQYF. The CDR3 nucleotides read TGTGCCAGCAGGAAGAGACTGGTTCACGAGCAGTACTTC.

This clone was counted only a few times. The rearrangement uses TRBV7-6 and TRBJ2-7, with TRBD2 identical over 12 bases. Looked up from germline, CDR1 is SGHVS and CDR2 is FNYEAQ. V trimming: 0 bases; J trimming: 7 bases; junction bases outside the gene matches: 7. This CDR3 region has 16 residues. CDR3 region: CASSLALAGGRREQYF. CDR3 sequence (DNA): TGTGCCAGCAGCTTAGCGCTAGCGGGGGGGCGTCGGGAGCAGTACTTC.

CDR3 residues: CSVRGDLYGYTF. DNA of the CDR3: TGCAGCGTTCGGGGGGATCTCTATGGCTACACCTTC. The chain uses TRBV29-1 and TRBJ1-2, with a possible D match to TRBD1 (5 bases). From germline, CDR1 is SQVTM and CDR2 ANQGSEA. V was cut by 5 bases and J by 4 bases, with 11 bases left in between. This CDR3 region has 12 residues.

The chain combines TRBV2 with TRBJ1-3; D is unresolved. The CDR3 runs to 17 residues. Germline V gene data show CDR1 as SNHLY and CDR2 as FYNNEI. Trimming stripped 7 bases from V and 0 bases from J, with 19 bases between. The CDR3 is CASTQVGSGFSGNTIYF. CDR3 DNA: TGTGCCAGCACCCAAGTAGGCAGCGGATTCTCTGGAAACACCATATATTTT.

The chain is built from TRBV28 and TRBJ2-5; possibly TRBD2 for D (5 bases). The V and J ends lost 9 bases and 5 bases respectively, with 25 bases between them. Germline lookup yields CDR1 MDHEN and CDR2 SYDVKM. CDR3 length: 16 amino acids. The CDR3 reads CASPPEAAGGQETQYF. The CDR3 DNA reads as TGTGCCAGTCCCCCCGAGGCGGCGGGTGGGCAGGAGACCCAGTACTTC.

This clone has just one count. A junction end diverges from the germline sequence, so it may reflect a read error. This chain uses TRBV7-6 with TRBJ1-6; D may be TRBD1 (5 bases). Germline lookup yields CDR1 SGHVS and CDR2 FNYEAQ. There are 17 residues in the CDR3. The CDR3 loop reads CASGLAPGELYNSPLHF. CDR3 DNA: TGTGCCAGCGGCTTAGCTCCGGGGGAGCTTTATAATTCACCCCTCCACTTT.

The chain uses TRBV4-1 and TRBJ2-7; TRBD1 aligns across 9 bases. Germline loops: CDR1 MGHRA, CDR2 YSYEKL. CDR3 length: 15 residues. The V gene end was trimmed by 3 bases and the J gene end by 3 bases; junction bases not matched to a gene: 6. CDR3 amino acids: CASSHITGGVYEQYF. DNA for the CDR3: TGCGCCAGCAGCCATATAACAGGGGGCGTCTACGAGCAGTACTTC.

The rearrangement links TRBV7-6 to TRBJ2-1, with 8 bases that match TRBD1. The V segment lost 1 base and the J segment 2 bases; nucleotides outside the gene matches: 4. Per germline, CDR1 SGHVS and CDR2 FNYEAQ. The CDR3 sequence is 16 residues long. In DNA, the CDR3 is TGTGCCAGCAGCTTAGTGGACAGGGACCCCTACAATGAGCAGTTCTTC. Translated, it gives CASSLVDRDPYNEQFF.

The chain uses TRBV27 and TRBJ1-2; D not resolved. CDR1 MNHEY and CDR2 SMNVEV come from the germline V gene (reference sequence). This CDR3 spans 12 amino acids. V dropped 6 bases and J dropped 2 bases, with 7 bases sitting between them. The CDR3 is CASRGGNYGYTF. The CDR3 coding sequence is TGTGCCAGCAGAGGAGGGAACTATGGCTACACCTTC.